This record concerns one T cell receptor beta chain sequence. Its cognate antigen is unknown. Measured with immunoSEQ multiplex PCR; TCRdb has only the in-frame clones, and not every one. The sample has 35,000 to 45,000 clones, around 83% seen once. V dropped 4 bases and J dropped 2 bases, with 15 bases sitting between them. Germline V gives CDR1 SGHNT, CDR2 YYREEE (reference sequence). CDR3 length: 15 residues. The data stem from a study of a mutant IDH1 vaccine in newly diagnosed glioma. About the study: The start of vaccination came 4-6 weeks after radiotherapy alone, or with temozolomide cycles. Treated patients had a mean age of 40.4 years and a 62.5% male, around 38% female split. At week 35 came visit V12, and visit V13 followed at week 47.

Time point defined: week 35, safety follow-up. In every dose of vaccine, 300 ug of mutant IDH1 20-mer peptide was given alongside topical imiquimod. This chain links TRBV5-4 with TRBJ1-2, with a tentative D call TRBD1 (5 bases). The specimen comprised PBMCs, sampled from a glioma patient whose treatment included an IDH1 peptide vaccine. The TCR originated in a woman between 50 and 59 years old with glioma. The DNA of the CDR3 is TGTGCCAGCAGCCACCCCAGGGTATTAAACTATGGCTACACCTTC. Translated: CASSHPRVLNYGYTF.